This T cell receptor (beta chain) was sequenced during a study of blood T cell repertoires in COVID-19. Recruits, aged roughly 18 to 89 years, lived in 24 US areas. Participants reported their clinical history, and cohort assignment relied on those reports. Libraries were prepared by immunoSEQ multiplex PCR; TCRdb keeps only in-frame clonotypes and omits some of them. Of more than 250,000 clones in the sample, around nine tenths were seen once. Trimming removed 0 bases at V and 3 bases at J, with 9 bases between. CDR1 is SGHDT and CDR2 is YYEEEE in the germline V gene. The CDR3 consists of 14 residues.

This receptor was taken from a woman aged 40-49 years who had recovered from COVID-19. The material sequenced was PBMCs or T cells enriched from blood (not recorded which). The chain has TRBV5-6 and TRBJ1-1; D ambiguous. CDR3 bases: TGTGCCAGCAGCTTGGAAATCGGGGACACTGAAGCTTTCTTT. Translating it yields CASSLEIGDTEAFF.